What follows are 10 T cell receptor beta chains derived from one specimen sequenced in a study of T cells in Graves' hyperthyroidism and ophthalmopathy. Regions amplified from RNA transcripts were the TCR beta CDR3 regions. An initial round of RT-PCR targeting the TCR CDR3 relied on the HTBI primer set. TCRdb redid the calling of the multiplex PCR reads with MiXCR, one entry per CDR3 protein. Among about 840,000 distinct CDR3 sequences listed, approximately 40% were seen once. Sequencing used blood. The receptors were gathered from a man between 18 and 29 years old with Graves' hyperthyroidism.

The V and J genes are TRBV29-1 and TRBJ1-2; D unresolved. Trimming took off 4 bases at V and 0 bases at J, with 12 bases between the two ends. Germline V gene data show CDR1 as SQVTM and CDR2 as ANQGSEA. The CDR3 sequence is 14 residues long. The CDR3 reads CSVARGSANYGYTF. CDR3 nucleotides: TGCAGCGTTGCTAGAGGGTCCGCTAACTATGGCTACACCTTC.

This clonotype was seen many times. V gene TRBV12-3 or TRBV12-4 combines with J gene TRBJ2-7, with D tentatively TRBD1 (5 bases). Trimming left V 6 bases short and J 6 bases short, with 12 bases between. The length of the CDR3 is 12 residues. CDR3 sequence (DNA): TGTGCCAGCAGCTTACAGGAAACCGAGCAGTACTTC. It codes for CASSLQETEQYF.

The rearrangement links TRBV6-1 to TRBJ2-5, with 9 bases identical to TRBD1. This CDR3 contains 14 residues. Germline assignment: CDR1 MNHNS and CDR2 SASEGT. V was clipped by 0 bases and J by 11 bases; unmatched bases: 7. The CDR3 bases are TGTGCCAGCAGTGAAGCGGCCGGGACAGGGAATCAGTACTTC. It encodes CASSEAAGTGNQYF.

In this sample, this clonotype turned up many times. The V and J genes are TRBV20-1 and TRBJ2-5, with D maybe TRBD2 (8 bases). This CDR3 has 14 amino acids. Trimming took off 6 bases at V and 5 bases at J, with 19 bases between the two ends. Germline V gene lookup returns CDR1 DFQATT and CDR2 SNEGSKA (reference sequence). The CDR3 sequence is CSARPGGGGETQYF. CDR3 sequence (DNA): TGCAGTGCCCGCCCGGGAGGGGGCGGGGAGACCCAGTACTTC.

This chain joins TRBV5-1 and TRBJ2-5, with D unclear. The CDR3 totals 14 residues. Germline values: CDR1 SGHRS, CDR2 YFSETQ. Trimming left V 0 bases short and J 7 bases short, with 13 bases between. The CDR3 DNA is TGCGCCAGCAGCTTGGTAGCCTCCACGCGGACCCAGTACTTC. Translating it yields CASSLVASTRTQYF.

This clonotype was picked up a small number of times. The V gene is TRBV2, the J gene TRBJ2-7; TRBD2 matches 8 bases. CDR3 size: 13 residues. Germline lookup yields CDR1 SNHLY and CDR2 FYNNEI. With V trimmed by 8 bases and J by 3 bases, 6 bases remained unmatched. The CDR3 DNA follows: TGTGCCAGCCACCTACGGGGGGGCTACGAGCAGTACTTC. Translating gives CASHLRGGYEQYF. The full variable domain, completed using reference TRBV2 and TRBJ2-7, is EPEVTQTPSHQVTQMGQEVILRCVPISNHLYFYWYRQILGQKVEFLVSFYNNEISEKSEIFDDQFSVERPDGSNFTLKIRSTKLEDSAMYFCASHLRGGYEQYFGPGTRLTVT.

J is TRBJ2-6 and V is TRBV15, with unresolved D. Looked up from germline, CDR1 is LNHNV and CDR2 is YYDKDF (reference sequence). The CDR3 contains 16 residues. The V gene lost 1 base and the J gene lost 0 bases, with 7 bases spanning the gap. The CDR3 DNA reads as TGTGCCACCAGCAGAGCTAGGAGCTCTGGGGCCAACGTCCTGACTTTC. Its translation: CATSRARSSGANVLTF.

The J gene is TRBJ1-6, the V gene TRBV7-2, with 7 bases aligning to TRBD1. V lost 5 bases, J lost 9 bases, and 10 bases stayed unmatched. Per the germline V gene, CDR1 is SGHTA and CDR2 is FQGNSA. The CDR3 sequence is 15 residues long. CDR3 nucleotide sequence: TGTGCCAGCAGCCCCGCTCGGGACAGTGGTTCACCCCTCCACTTT. Protein sequence: CASSPARDSGSPLHF.

This clonotype was seen ten or more times. V is TRBV7-2 and J is TRBJ1-4; 7 bases are shared with TRBD1. V lost 1 base and J lost 12; bases outside the gene matches: 5. CDR1 is SGHTA and CDR2 is FQGNSA in the germline V gene. There are 13 residues in the CDR3. The CDR3 nucleotides are TGTGCCAGCAGCTTAGGAAGGGGGCCTGAACTGTTTTTT. It yields the protein CASSLGRGPELFF.

This clonotype was observed many times. This chain links TRBV7-9 with TRBJ1-2, with TRBD1 as a possible D gene (6 bases). The V end lost 4 bases, the J end lost 4 bases, and 10 bases lay between the germline ends. Germline lookup yields CDR1 SEHNR and CDR2 FQNEAQ (reference sequence). This CDR3 is 13 amino acids long. CDR3 in amino acids: CASSSDSLYGYTF. The CDR3 nucleotides read TGTGCCAGCAGCTCGGACAGCCTCTATGGCTACACCTTC.